Listed here is a single T cell receptor (beta chain). The junction departs from germline at one end; a sequencing error may be responsible. This sample was taken from a study of CD8 T cells in Susac syndrome. Random hexamers were used to reverse transcribe an amount of about 0.45 to 1 ug RNA. One entry per CDR3 protein, called by TCRdb with MiXCR from the immunoSEQ multiplex PCR reads. The sample records fewer than 200,000 distinct CDR3 sequences, approximately 96% being singletons. The CDR3 consists of 8 residues. Germline CDR1 SNHLY, CDR2 FYNNEI. Sequences were obtained from CD8+ T cells from PBMCs. The chain employs TRBV2 and TRBJ2-1, with no clear D. The sequence derives from a human donor with multiple sclerosis. As DNA, the CDR3 is TGTGCCAGCAGTGAATGTTGCTTC. This codes for CASSECCF.